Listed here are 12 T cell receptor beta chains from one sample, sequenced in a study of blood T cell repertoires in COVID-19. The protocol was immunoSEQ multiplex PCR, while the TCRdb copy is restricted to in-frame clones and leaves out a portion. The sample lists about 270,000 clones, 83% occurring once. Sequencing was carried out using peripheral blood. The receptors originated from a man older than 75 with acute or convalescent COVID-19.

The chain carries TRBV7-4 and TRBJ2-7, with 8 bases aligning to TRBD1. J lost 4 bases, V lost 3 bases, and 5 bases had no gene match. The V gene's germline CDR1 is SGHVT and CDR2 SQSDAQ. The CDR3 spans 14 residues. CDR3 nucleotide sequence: TGTGCCAGCAGCTTCCGGGACAGGCAGTACGAGCAGTACTTC. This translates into CASSFRDRQYEQYF.

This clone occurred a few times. In DNA, the CDR3 is TGTGCCAGCAGCTTAACCTCTGCAGGGGGAGGAAACACCATATATTTT. This codes for CASSLTSAGGGNTIYF. The rearrangement links TRBV7-3 to TRBJ1-3; 7 nucleotides agree with TRBD1. CDR3 size: 16 residues. Germline V gene lookup returns CDR1 SGHTA and CDR2 FQGTGA. Trimming at V came to 0 bases and at J to 4 bases, leaving 6 bases not matched to a gene.

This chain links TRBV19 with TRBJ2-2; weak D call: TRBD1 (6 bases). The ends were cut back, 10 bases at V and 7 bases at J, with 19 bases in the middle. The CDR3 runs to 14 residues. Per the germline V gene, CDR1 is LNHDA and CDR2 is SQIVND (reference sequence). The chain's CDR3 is CATSPLDRFGELFF. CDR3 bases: TGTGCCACCTCCCCCCTAGACAGGTTCGGGGAGCTGTTTTTT.

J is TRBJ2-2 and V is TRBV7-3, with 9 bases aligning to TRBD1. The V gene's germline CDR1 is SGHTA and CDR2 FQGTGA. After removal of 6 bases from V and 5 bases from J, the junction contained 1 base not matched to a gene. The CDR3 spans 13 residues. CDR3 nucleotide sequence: TGTGCCAGCAGGACAGGGGGAACCGGGGAGCTGTTTTTT. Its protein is CASRTGGTGELFF.

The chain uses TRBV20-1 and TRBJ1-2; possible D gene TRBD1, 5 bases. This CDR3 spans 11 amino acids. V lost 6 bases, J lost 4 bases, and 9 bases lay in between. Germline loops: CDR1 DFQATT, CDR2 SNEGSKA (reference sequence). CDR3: CSANGGYGYTF. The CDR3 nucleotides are TGCAGTGCCAACGGGGGCTATGGCTACACCTTC.

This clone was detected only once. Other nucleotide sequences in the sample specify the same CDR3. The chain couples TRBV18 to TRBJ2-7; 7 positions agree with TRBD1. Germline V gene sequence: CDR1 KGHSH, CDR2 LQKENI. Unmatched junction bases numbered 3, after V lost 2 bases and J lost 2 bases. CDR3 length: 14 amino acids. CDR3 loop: CASSPRTGTYEQYF. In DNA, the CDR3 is TGTGCCAGCTCACCAAGGACAGGAACCTACGAGCAGTACTTC.

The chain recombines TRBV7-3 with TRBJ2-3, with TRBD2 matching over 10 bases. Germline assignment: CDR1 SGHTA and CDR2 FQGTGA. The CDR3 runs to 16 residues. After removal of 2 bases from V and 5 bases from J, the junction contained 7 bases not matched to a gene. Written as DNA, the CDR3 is TGTGCCAGCAGCTTATTGAGCGGGAGGGACGGAGATACGCAGTATTTT. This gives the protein CASSLLSGRDGDTQYF.

CDR3 bases: TGTGCCAGCAGATTCGGACAGATGAACACTGAAGCTTTCTTT. Translated: CASRFGQMNTEAFF. This chain uses TRBV7-2 with TRBJ1-1; possibly TRBD1 for D (6 bases). CDR3 length equals 14 residues. Germline V gives CDR1 SGHTA, CDR2 FQGNSA. The ends were cut back, 6 bases at V and 0 bases at J, with 11 bases in the middle. The full variable domain, rest sourced from reference TRBV7-2 and TRBJ1-1, is GAGVSQSPSNKVTEKGKDVELRCDPISGHTALYWYRQSLGQGLEFLIYFQGNSAPDKSGLPSDRFSAERTGGSVSTLTIQRTQQEDSAVYLCASRFGQMNTEAFFGQGTRLTVV.

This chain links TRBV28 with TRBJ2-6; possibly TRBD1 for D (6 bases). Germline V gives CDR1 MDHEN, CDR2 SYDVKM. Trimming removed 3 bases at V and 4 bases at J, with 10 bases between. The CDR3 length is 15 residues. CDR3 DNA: TGTGCCAGCAGTTTTAGGGGGAACGGGGCCAACGTCCTGACTTTC. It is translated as CASSFRGNGANVLTF.

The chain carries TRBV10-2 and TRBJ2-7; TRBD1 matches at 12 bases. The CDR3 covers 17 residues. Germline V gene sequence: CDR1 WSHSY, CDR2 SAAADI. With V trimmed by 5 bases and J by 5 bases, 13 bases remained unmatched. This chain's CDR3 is CASSTGTGGAFSHEQYF. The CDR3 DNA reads TGCGCCAGCAGTACCGGGACAGGGGGCGCTTTTTCCCACGAGCAGTACTTC.

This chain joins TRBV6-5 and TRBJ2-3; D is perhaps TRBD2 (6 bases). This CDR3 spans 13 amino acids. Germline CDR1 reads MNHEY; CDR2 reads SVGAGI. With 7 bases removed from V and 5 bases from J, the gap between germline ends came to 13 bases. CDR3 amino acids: CASKSGLGDTQYF. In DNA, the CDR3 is TGTGCCAGCAAAAGCGGGCTAGGAGATACGCAGTATTTT.

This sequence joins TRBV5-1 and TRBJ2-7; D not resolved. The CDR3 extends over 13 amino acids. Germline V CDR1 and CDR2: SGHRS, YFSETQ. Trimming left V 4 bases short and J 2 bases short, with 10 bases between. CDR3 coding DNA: TGCGCCAGCAGCCCCGGGTTGACCTACGAGCAGTACTTC. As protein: CASSPGLTYEQYF.